What follows are 4 T cell receptor beta chains derived from one specimen sequenced in a study of neurological immune-mediated disorders. TCRdb called the 5' RACE reads again in MiXCR, with one record for every CDR3 protein. The table has 15,000 to 20,000 distinct CDR3 sequences, approximately 11% seen once. The source material was CD8+ T cells from blood. All receptors come from a woman aged 45-59 years in good health.

This clonotype was picked up many times. The chain carries TRBV6-5 and TRBJ2-3; a weak D match, TRBD2 (7 bases). Trimming shortened V by 5 bases and J by 5 bases, and 14 bases separated the two germline ends. From germline, CDR1 is MNHEY and CDR2 SVGAGI. The CDR3 spans 14 residues. The CDR3 reads CASSPGGGGDTQYF. DNA of the CDR3: TGTGCCAGCAGTCCGGGGGGCGGGGGAGATACGCAGTATTTT.

This clonotype occurred many times. The chain recombines TRBV7-8 with TRBJ2-3; TRBD2 matches 12 bases. From germline, CDR1 is SGHVS and CDR2 FQNEAQ. V was clipped by 2 bases and J by 6 bases; unmatched bases: 15. The CDR3 contains 19 residues. The CDR3 is CASSLPLPTSGGFLDTQYF. Written as DNA, the CDR3 is TGTGCCAGCAGCTTACCCTTACCGACTAGCGGGGGATTTTTGGATACGCAGTATTTT.

The sample holds many counts of this clonotype. V is TRBV27 and J is TRBJ2-2; TRBD2 matches 9 bases. The V gene end was trimmed by 5 bases and the J gene end by 9 bases; junction bases not matched to a gene: 4. Germline values: CDR1 MNHEY, CDR2 SMNVEV (reference sequence). The CDR3 extends over 13 amino acids. The CDR3 region has the DNA TGTGCCAGCAGTACGGGACTAGCCAGGGAGCTGTTTTTT. This translates into CASSTGLARELFF.

The chain has TRBV18 and TRBJ1-5, with a possible D match to TRBD1 (5 bases). V was trimmed by 6 bases and J by 7 bases, leaving 13 bases between them. Germline V gene lookup returns CDR1 KGHSH and CDR2 LQKENI. This CDR3 is 13 amino acids long. For the CDR3, the DNA is TGTGCCAGCTCTCTATGGGGCGGCCAGCCCCAGCATTTT. This sequence encodes CASSLWGGQPQHF.